This TCR beta chain was captured in a study of shared clonotypes between healthy human individuals (dated by TCRdb to between 2020 and 2021). As for the study more broadly: Two women and a few men aged 18 to 49 years were included in the cohort. Per donor, leukapheresis produced somewhere between about 0.9 and 9 billion PBMCs. To increase sequencing depth and limit assay-specific biases, TCR repertoire library preparation and sequencing were carried out by different laboratories using diverse techniques. Blood TCR repertoires of a handful of healthy adults were deeply sequenced to estimate repertoire size and the extent of clonotype sharing between individuals. What the study reported, not specific to this receptor: Sampling was restricted to blood, and TCR repertoires in tissues likely differ from the TCR repertoires found in blood. Pairwise subsampling indicated that sequencing depth was expected to affect the degree of clonotype sharing among donors. Because the study included only a small number of donors, the genetic and exposure-history diversity represented was limited.

This clone was counted only a few times. Its antigen target is currently unknown. Per-base qualities were not stored, and no clone one base away is much larger. Spanning cysteine to phenylalanine, the CDR3 consists of 16 amino acids. Solely the CDR3 DNA is kept, with 48 bases framed from the first base. V is reduced by 2 bases and J by 6 bases, leaving a spacing of 17 bases between them. Sequences SGHTA (CDR1) and FQGNSA (CDR2) are obtained from the germline V gene. Using the deep immunoSEQ assay, multiplex PCR amplified TCR CDR3 regions from genomic DNA. Extracted genomic DNA from each cell subset was distributed evenly across all wells of several immunoSEQ 96-well plates, and each plate was treated as a replicate. For unsorted PBMC, 250 to 350 ng genomic DNA, equal to 32,000 or so T cell genomes, was loaded into each replicate PCR. Ten immunoSEQ deep assay plates were used to sequence unsorted PBMC genomic DNA. Purified libraries were quantified with a Qubit 3.0 fluorometer, sized on a Bioanalyzer 2100, and re-quantified with the KAPA Library Quantification kit. Every immunoSEQ 96-well plate was sequenced on a separate single-read 150-cycle Illumina NextSeq 550 flow cell. The original pipeline was this. Because the immunoSEQ output included only junctional sequences and no quality scores, the filtering could not be the same as the filtering used for full-length reads. To assign V/J genes and CDR3, sequences were annotated using PyIR, a Python wrapper for IgBLAST v1.9, with IMGT germline references. Reads were filtered out if the reads had weak V/J assignments (E-value above 1e-6), no CDR3, stop codons, out-of-frame junctions, or ambiguous translated residues. V3J clonotypes were defined as sequences sharing the same inferred V gene, J gene, and CDR3 amino acid sequence. To compute the percentage overlap between repertoires, the number of shared unique clonotypes was divided by the size of the smaller repertoire. Three approaches were used to assess repertoire richness: RTK rarefaction, the Chao1 estimator, and Recon v2.1 estimates of unobserved clonotypes. TCRdb took over this immuneACCESS table, retaining in-frame rearrangements with V and J assigned. Such tables are incomplete; in checked studies, under half of the missing clones stem from an unresolved V gene, and the remainder is unexplained. Clone size and the V and J calls come from that table; the DNA yielded D and trimming. A total of 470,000 or so clones appear in this sample, roughly 80% of them only once. In total, the top ten clones hold approximately 11% of the sample.

Donors were healthy HIV-negative adults with no recently reported acute infections or vaccinations. Every donor was a Caucasian adult living in Nashville, Tennessee, USA. For unsorted samples, tens of millions of PBMCs were counted and genomic DNA was extracted with the QIAamp DNA Blood Mini kit. Blood was collected by leukapheresis, and PBMCs were isolated by Ficoll-Histopaque density gradient centrifugation and then cryopreserved in liquid nitrogen vapor phase. The sequenced material came from PBMCs. The source of this sequence is a woman aged 40 to 50 in good health. Some clones in this sample may be carry-over from other donors' samples. The chain links TRBV7-2 with TRBJ2-1, with a tentative D gene TRBD2 over 6 matching bases. CDR3 region: CASSLNAPSVGNEQFF. The DNA sequence is given as TGTGCCAGCAGCTTAAACGCCCCTAGCGTCGGCAATGAGCAGTTCTTC. The CDR3 plus the reference TRBV7-2 and TRBJ2-1 genes for the other parts give the full variable domain: GAGVSQSPSNKVTEKGKDVELRCDPISGHTALYWYRQSLGQGLEFLIYFQGNSAPDKSGLPSDRFSAERTGGSVSTLTIQRTQQEDSAVYLCASSLNAPSVGNEQFFGPGTRLTVL.